This T cell receptor beta chain was found in a study of T cells after yellow fever vaccination (dated by TCRdb to about 2019). As for the study more broadly: The SMART-Seq v4 Ultra Low Input RNA kit was used to prepare libraries from fractions with low cell numbers. To follow T-cell clones before and after primary and booster YFV17D yellow fever vaccination, bulk TCR alpha and beta repertoires were sequenced over time. The cohort comprised two healthy male donors, one aged 18 to 30 and one aged 30 to 40 years. Blood was collected at multiple timepoints before and after primary and secondary immunization, and bulk PBMC replicates and cell subsets were isolated.

Of note for this clonotype: The antigen it binds to is not known. Within one base of it there is no much larger clone, and no base qualities were kept.

TCR cDNA was made using 5'RACE template switching, a step that added a universal primer site and unique molecular identifiers. Priming of cDNA synthesis was performed from both the TCR alpha and TCR beta constant segments. Library amplification used two PCR steps, and the second PCR step added sample barcodes and sequencing adapters. Sequencing of libraries was done on Illumina HiSeq 2500 (2x100 bp) or NovaSeq (2x150 bp). Turning to the authors' computational methods: MIGEC was used to demultiplex reads and collapse the reads into UMI consensus sequences, and MiXCR was used for V(D)J alignment. Using edgeR on replicate PBMC samples, clonotypes were called vaccine-responding if FDR was below 0.01 and the log2 fold change was above 5 up to day 15. Each bulk clonotype received a CD4 or CD8 identity based on whether the sequenced CD4 or CD8 repertoire contained that clonotype at higher abundance. TCRdb's own reprocessing of the public reads used fastp at Q25 and MiXCR and kept productive beta chains. A single entry per CDR3 protein holds the most common genes and DNA from its merged rows. The V and J calls come from TCRdb's annotation, not from the publication. The sample table records about 240,000 distinct CDR3 sequences; less than 9% of these occur just once. About 0.85% of the sample goes to the ten largest clones.

Sample treatment or condition, as interpreted from the label and publication: live attenuated yellow fever vaccine strain. A standard Ficoll-Paque protocol was used to isolate PBMCs from peripheral blood. Dynabeads CD4 and CD8 positive selection kits were used to isolate the CD4 and CD8 T-cell fractions. RNA was extracted with TriZol from bulk PBMCs, CD4 and CD8 fractions, and dextramer-positive and dextramer-negative fractions. The research as a whole found: A small fraction of clonotypes appeared in both the CD4 and CD8 compartments, likely as a result of convergent recombination. Compared with the primary T-cell response, the secondary T-cell response was weaker but faster, peaking on day 5 rather than day 15. Because only two donors were included in the study, the extent to which the findings can be generalized is limited. Computational filtering was needed because FACS-sorted repertoires could contain abundant contaminating clonotypes from the bulk population. After the booster, most of the clones that had expanded following primary vaccination were detected again (around 95% of CD4 and around 90% of CD8), which suggests that memory was broadly maintained.

V is shortened by 0 bases, J by 0 bases, and the region joining them spans 12 bases. Measured from the cysteine to the phenylalanine, the CDR3 is 17 residues long. The kept DNA is CDR3 alone, 51 bases in frame from the first base. CDR1 and CDR2 were assigned from the germline V gene (reference sequence) as DFQATT and SNEGSKA. This chain joins TRBV20-1 to TRBJ1-6, with a tentative D gene TRBD1 over 5 matching bases. The material sequenced was CD4+ T cells sorted from PBMCs, taken 15 days after the yellow fever booster vaccination. The sequence was collected from a man younger than 40 who received the YFV17D yellow fever vaccine. The bases are TGCAGTGCTAGAGATGCAGGGTTAAGCTCCTATAATTCACCCCTCCACTTT. Protein translation: CSARDAGLSSYNSPLHF.